This TCR beta chain comes out of a study of T cells expressing NK-cell markers. Study conclusions and caveats: Dominant NKG2C+ clonotypes were found to form roughly 1.0-7.0% of CD8+ T cells in over 5 donors. The same clonotypes also predominated in the CD3+CD56-NKG2C+ fraction of a few donors.

Worth noting for this clonotype: Its cognate antigen is unknown.

For TCR beta, cDNA was produced by 5'RACE template switching with UMIs. With the 5' RACE reads reprocessed, TCRdb shows one record per CDR3 protein and no DNA. Its table lists almost 450,000 distinct CDR3 sequences. The receptor was isolated from a woman between 18 and 70 years old in good health. The sequencing sample was made of blood T cells: a sorted CD56 or NKG2C T cell subset, CD4+ or CD8+ T cells, or bulk PBMC T cells (not recorded which).

The chain's CDR3 is CASSLAGIRETQYF. The chain is built from TRBV7-2 and TRBJ2-5. The CDR3 length is 14 residues. Germline V CDR1 and CDR2: SGHTA, FQGNSA.